This T cell receptor beta chain was recorded in a study of blood T cell repertoires in COVID-19. Study background: COVID-19 samples from acute and convalescent phases originated in the United States, Italy and Spain. Nucleic acid was either cDNA or gDNA, and it came from T cells, B-cell-depleted T cells, or PBMCs.

Authors' methods: Reference gene primer amplification yielded estimated nucleated cell counts. Clones were read by immunoSEQ multiplex PCR, and TCRdb kept only the in-frame ones, dropping some. V and J calls and clone size are as listed in that table; D and trimming were resolved from the DNA. The data contain under 65,000 clones, approximately 86% of them singletons. The germline gives CDR1 MNHNS, CDR2 SASEGT. Deletions cut 3 bases from V and 0 bases from J, with 9 bases between. There are 15 residues in the CDR3. This receptor was taken from a man in his 60s with acute or convalescent COVID-19. Input material: peripheral blood. The rearrangement joins TRBV6-1 to TRBJ2-4; no reliable D call. As DNA, the CDR3 is TGTGCCAGCAGTGAGACTTATTTAGCCAAAAACATTCAGTACTTC. Its protein product is CASSETYLAKNIQYF.